The entry below describes one TCR beta chain. The antigen is unknown. The junction does not match germline at one end; this may be a read error. The germline CDR1 and CDR2 sequences are SGDLS and YYNGEE. The length of the CDR3 is 10 residues. TCRdb's copy holds only in-frame clones and misses some; the assay was immunoSEQ multiplex PCR. The sample consists of 35,000 to 50,000 clones, less than 97% of them appearing once. The data derive from a study of Tregs in tolerant kidney transplant recipients. Study conclusions and caveats: Findings come from small patient numbers and require larger validation.

This sequence was found in a human donor in good health. The genes are TRBV9 and TRBJ1-5, with D unclear. Specimen: Tregs from blood cultured with allogeneic cells. The CDR3 DNA sequence: TGTGCCAGCATTTATCAGTCCCAGCATTTT. It codes for CASIYQSQHF.